Sequencing of this T cell receptor beta chain was carried out in a study of cytomegalovirus exposure and HLA in healthy donors. Germline CDR1 and CDR2: SNHLY and FYNNEI. V dropped 4 bases and J dropped 4 bases, with 10 bases sitting between them. The CDR3 runs 13 residues. The primer mix had 60 Vbeta and 13 Jbeta primers. TCRdb's copy holds only in-frame clones and misses some; the assay was immunoSEQ multiplex PCR. The table for this sample gives roughly 79,000 clones. The sequence came from a man aged 25-45 years in good health and CMV-seronegative. V and J are TRBV2 and TRBJ1-1; D remains unclear. The material sequenced was PBMCs. CDR3 loop: CASSGTSGTEAFF. The CDR3 nucleotides read TGTGCCAGCAGTGGAACTTCGGGCACTGAAGCTTTCTTT.